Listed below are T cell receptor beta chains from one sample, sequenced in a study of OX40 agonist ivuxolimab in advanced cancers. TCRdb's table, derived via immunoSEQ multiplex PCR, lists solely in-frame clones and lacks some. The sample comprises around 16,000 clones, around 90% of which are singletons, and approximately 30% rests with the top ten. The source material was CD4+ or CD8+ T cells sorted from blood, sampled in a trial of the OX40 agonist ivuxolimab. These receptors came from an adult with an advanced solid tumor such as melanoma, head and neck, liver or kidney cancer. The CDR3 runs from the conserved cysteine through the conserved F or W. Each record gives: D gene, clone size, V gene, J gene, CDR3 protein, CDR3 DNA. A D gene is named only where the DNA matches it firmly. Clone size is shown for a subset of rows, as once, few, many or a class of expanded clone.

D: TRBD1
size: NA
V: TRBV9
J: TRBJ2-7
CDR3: CASSVEGDRTTYEQYF
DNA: TGTGCCAGCAGCGTAGAGGGGGACAGGACAACCTACGAGCAGTACTTC

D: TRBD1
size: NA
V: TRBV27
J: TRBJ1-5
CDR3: CASSMTGGHYSNQPQHF
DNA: TGTGCCAGCAGTATGACAGGGGGCCATTATAGCAATCAGCCCCAGCATTTT

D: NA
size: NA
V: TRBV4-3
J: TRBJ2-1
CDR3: CASSQDWVGIFSYNEQFF
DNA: TGCGCCAGCAGCCAAGATTGGGTAGGGATCTTTTCCTACAATGAGCAGTTCTTC

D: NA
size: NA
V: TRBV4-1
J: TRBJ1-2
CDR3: CASSPQRGDYGYTF
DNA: TGCGCCAGCAGCCCCCAAAGGGGGGACTATGGCTACACCTTC

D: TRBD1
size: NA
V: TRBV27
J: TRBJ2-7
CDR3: CASSPRLQGAASYEQYF
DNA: TGTGCCAGCAGTCCCCGCCTACAGGGGGCTGCATCCTACGAGCAGTACTTC

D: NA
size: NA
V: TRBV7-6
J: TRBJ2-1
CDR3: CASSFGLSSYNEQFF
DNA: TGTGCCAGCAGCTTCGGACTAAGCTCCTACAATGAGCAGTTCTTC

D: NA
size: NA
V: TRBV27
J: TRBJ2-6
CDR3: CASRLDWGIGANVLTF
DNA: TGTGCCAGCAGGCTTGATTGGGGAATTGGGGCCAACGTCCTGACTTTC

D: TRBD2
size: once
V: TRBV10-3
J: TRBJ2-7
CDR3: CAISPTSGSSYEQYF
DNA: TGTGCCATCAGCCCAACTAGCGGGAGCTCCTACGAGCAGTACTTC

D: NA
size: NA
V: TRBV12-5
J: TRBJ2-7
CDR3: CASGPPGHLYEQYF
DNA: TGTGCTAGTGGCCCCCCCGGACACCTCTACGAGCAGTACTTC

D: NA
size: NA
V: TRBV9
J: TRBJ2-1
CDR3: CASSVVSGTHEQFF
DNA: TGTGCCAGCAGCGTAGTTAGCGGTACACATGAGCAGTTCTTC

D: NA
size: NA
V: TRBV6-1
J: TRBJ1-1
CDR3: CASSEEENTEAFF
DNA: TGTGCCAGCAGTGAAGAGGAGAACACTGAAGCTTTCTTT

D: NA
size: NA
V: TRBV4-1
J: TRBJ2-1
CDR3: CASSQTRSSYNEQFF
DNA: TGCGCCAGCAGCCAGACTAGGAGTTCCTACAATGAGCAGTTCTTC

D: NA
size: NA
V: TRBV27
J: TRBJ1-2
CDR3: CASSLTGYYGYTF
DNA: TGTGCCAGCAGTTTGACAGGTTACTATGGCTACACCTTC

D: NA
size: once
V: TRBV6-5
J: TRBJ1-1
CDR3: CASKPDRNTEAFF
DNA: TGTGCCAGCAAGCCTGACAGGAACACTGAAGCTTTCTTT

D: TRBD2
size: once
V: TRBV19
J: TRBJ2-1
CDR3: CASSIRLAGGPYNEQFF
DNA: TGTGCCAGTAGTATAAGACTAGCGGGAGGTCCCTACAATGAGCAGTTCTTC

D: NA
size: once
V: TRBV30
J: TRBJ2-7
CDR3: CACPRRDGVGEQYF
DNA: TGTGCCTGCCCAAGGAGGGACGGTGTTGGCGAGCAGTACTTC

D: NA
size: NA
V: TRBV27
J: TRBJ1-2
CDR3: CASSQTGDYGYTF
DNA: TGTGCCAGCAGTCAGACGGGGGACTATGGCTACACCTTC

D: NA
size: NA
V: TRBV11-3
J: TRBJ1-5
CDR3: CASSLPGQPQHF
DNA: TGTGCCAGCAGCTTACCCGGGCAGCCCCAGCATTTT

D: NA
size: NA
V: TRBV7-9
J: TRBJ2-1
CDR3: CASSLGGEGNEQFF
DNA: TGTGCCAGCAGCTTAGGGGGAGAGGGCAATGAGCAGTTCTTC

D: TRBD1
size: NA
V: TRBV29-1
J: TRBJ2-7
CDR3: CSVEDPGGSPYEQYF
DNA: TGCAGCGTTGAAGATCCAGGGGGCAGCCCGTACGAGCAGTACTTC

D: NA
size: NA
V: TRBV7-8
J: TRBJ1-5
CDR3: CASSSTGLGQPQHF
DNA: TGTGCCAGCAGCTCTACAGGGCTGGGGCAGCCCCAGCATTTT

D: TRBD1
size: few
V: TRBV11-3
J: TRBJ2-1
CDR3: CASSRGPTGSNEQFF
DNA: TGTGCCAGCAGCAGGGGGCCAACTGGGTCCAATGAGCAGTTCTTC

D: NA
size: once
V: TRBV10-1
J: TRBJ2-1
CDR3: CASTAPLPLNRAQFF
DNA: TGCGCCAGTACCGCCCCCTTGCCTTTGAATCGTGCGCAGTTCTTC

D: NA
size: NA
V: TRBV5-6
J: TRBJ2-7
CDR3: CATLSGITGEQYF
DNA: TGTGCCACCCTATCAGGAATAACTGGCGAGCAGTACTTC

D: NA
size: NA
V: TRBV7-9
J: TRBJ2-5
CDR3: CASSSLVGISETQYF
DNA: TGTGCCAGCTCTAGCTTAGTCGGCATATCGGAGACCCAGTACTTC

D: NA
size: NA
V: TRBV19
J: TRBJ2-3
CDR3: CASSPRPGDTQYF
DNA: TGTGCCAGTAGTCCTCGCCCCGGCGATACGCAGTATTTT

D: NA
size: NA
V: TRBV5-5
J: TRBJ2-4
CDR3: CASSSGPGPQNIQYF
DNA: TGTGCCAGCAGCTCAGGACCTGGCCCGCAAAACATTCAGTACTTC

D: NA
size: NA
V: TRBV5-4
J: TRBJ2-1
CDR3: CASSLEIGTLEQFF
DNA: TGTGCCAGCAGCTTGGAGATTGGGACTCTTGAGCAGTTCTTC

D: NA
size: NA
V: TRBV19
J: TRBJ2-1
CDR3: CASSIGGYNEQFF
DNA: TGTGCCAGTAGTATAGGCGGGTACAATGAGCAGTTCTTC

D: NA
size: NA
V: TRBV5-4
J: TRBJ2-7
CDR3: CASSLDNSYEQYF
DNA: TGTGCCAGCAGCTTGGACAACTCCTACGAGCAGTACTTC

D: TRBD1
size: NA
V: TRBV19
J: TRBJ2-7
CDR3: CASRPGTGGAYEQYF
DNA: TGTGCCAGTAGGCCAGGGACAGGGGGCGCCTACGAGCAGTACTTC

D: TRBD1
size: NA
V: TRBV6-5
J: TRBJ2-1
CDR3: CASRQPGQGHNEQFF
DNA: TGTGCCAGCAGACAGCCGGGACAGGGACACAATGAGCAGTTCTTC

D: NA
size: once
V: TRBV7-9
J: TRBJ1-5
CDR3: CASSTGTYSQPQHF
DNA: TGTGCCAGCAGCACCGGGACATATAGTCAGCCCCAGCATTTT